This T cell receptor beta chain was identified during a study of Graves' ophthalmopathy and Graves' hyperthyroidism. Overall study context: The collection of peripheral blood took place at initial diagnosis, before any treatment. Study outcomes and limitations: Blood also harbored most expanded thyroid clonotypes above 0.001 frequency. Sensitivity reached approximately 71% and specificity roughly 72% when the model predicted ophthalmopathy progression.

Ten or more counts support this clonotype. Its antigen is unidentified. There are 13 residues in the CDR3. Trimming took 5 bases from V and 1 from J, leaving 9 bases between them. Diagnoses were established from clinical symptoms, serum thyroxine, TRAb, thyroid ultrasound and orbital computed tomography. TCR beta CDR3 amplification used RNA transcripts. HTBI primers were used in a first-round RT-PCR, which preceded a second-round multiplex PCR. TCRdb ran MiXCR on the multiplex PCR reads and lists one entry per CDR3 protein. Of hundreds of thousands of distinct CDR3 sequences listed, approximately 21% are singletons.

Sequenced material: peripheral blood. The chain joins TRBV12-3 or TRBV12-4 to TRBJ2-7, with D possibly matching TRBD1 (6 bases). The receptor was isolated from a woman between 18 and 30 years old with stable Graves' hyperthyroidism. Some clones in this sample may be carry-over from other donors' samples. The chain's CDR3 is CASSRTESYEQYF. The CDR3 DNA follows: TGTGCCAGCAGTAGGACAGAATCCTACGAGCAGTACTTC.